A selection of T cell receptor beta chains follows, all from one sample in a study of blood T cells in healthy people across ages. MiXCR, applied by TCRdb to the 5' RACE reads, yields one record per CDR3 protein. This table holds nearly 800,000 distinct CDR3 sequences, roughly three fifths found once. The sample consisted of blood. Receptors originate from a middle-aged man in good health. The CDR3 runs from the conserved cysteine through the conserved F or W. D genes are given only for firm matches. Size tells how often a clone was seen (once, few, many) or the class of an expanded clone, and some rows leave it out.

TRBJ1-1 TRBD1 NA TRBV7-9 CASSPRDRGDTEAFF TGTGCCAGCAGCCCTCGGGACAGGGGAGACACTGAAGCTTTCTTT
TRBJ2-7 NA few TRBV28 CASSRMGYEQYF TGTGCCAGCAGCCGAATGGGCTACGAGCAGTACTTC
TRBJ2-1 TRBD2 few TRBV6-6 CASSYLGLAGDEQFF TGTGCCAGCAGTTACCTGGGACTAGCGGGAGACGAGCAGTTCTTC
TRBJ2-1 NA NA TRBV6-5 CASSATQGAYNEQFF TGTGCCAGCAGTGCGACACAGGGCGCCTACAATGAGCAGTTCTTC
TRBJ1-2 TRBD1 once TRBV6-1 CASSEVTGRGGYTF TGTGCCAGCAGTGAAGTGACAGGGAGAGGTGGCTACACCTTC
TRBJ2-7 NA NA TRBV4-3 CASSQGWGTPSHEQYF TGCGCCAGCAGCCAAGGGTGGGGGACCCCATCCCACGAGCAGTACTTC
TRBJ1-1 TRBD1 NA TRBV6-6 CASRYRGLNTEAFF TGTGCCAGCAGATACAGGGGCTTGAACACTGAAGCTTTCTTT
TRBJ2-3 TRBD2 few TRBV7-6 CASSLSSGGNTQYF TGTGCCAGCAGCTTAAGTAGCGGGGGCAATACGCAGTATTTT
TRBJ1-5 NA few TRBV7-2 CASSLGGRSSNQPQHF TGTGCCAGCAGCTTAGGGGGACGGAGTAGCAATCAGCCCCAGCATTTT
TRBJ2-5 NA few TRBV10-3 CAISELGQEETQYF TGTGCCATCAGTGAGCTGGGACAAGAAGAGACCCAGTACTTC
TRBJ2-7 NA once TRBV6-1 CASSEAPNWEQYF TGTGCCAGCAGTGAAGCGCCAAATTGGGAGCAGTACTTC
TRBJ2-5 NA NA TRBV11-2 CASSLDRGRQETQYF TGTGCCAGCAGCTTAGATAGGGGACGACAAGAGACCCAGTACTTC
TRBJ2-1 TRBD2 NA TRBV20-1 CSARPLSGRLGNEQFF TGCAGTGCTAGGCCTCTTAGCGGGAGGTTGGGGAATGAGCAGTTCTTC
TRBJ2-3 TRBD2 few TRBV12-3/TRBV12-4 CASRTEGGHVTDTQYF TGTGCCAGCAGGACGGAGGGAGGGCACGTCACAGATACGCAGTATTTT
TRBJ2-7 TRBD2 few TRBV12-3/TRBV12-4 CASSLLAGGTGEQYF TGTGCCAGCAGTTTACTAGCGGGAGGGACTGGCGAGCAGTACTTC
TRBJ2-3 NA NA TRBV7-3 CASSSAGTLSTDTQYF TGTGCCAGCAGCTCCGCCGGGACTCTTAGCACAGATACGCAGTATTTT
TRBJ2-7 TRBD2 NA TRBV4-2 CASSQDQLAGGGRFYEQYF TGTGCCAGCAGCCAAGATCAACTAGCGGGAGGGGGCCGATTCTACGAGCAGTACTTC
TRBJ2-2 TRBD2 NA TRBV7-9 CASSLASAGGPGTGELFF TGTGCCAGCAGCTTAGCATCAGCGGGAGGGCCGGGCACCGGGGAGCTGTTTTTT
TRBJ1-2 NA few TRBV2 CASSTSNLGYGYTF NA
TRBJ1-1 NA NA TRBV7-6 CASSLGPLGPEAFF TGTGCCAGCAGCTTAGGACCTCTTGGCCCTGAAGCTTTCTTT
TRBJ2-3 TRBD2 few TRBV20-1 CSARVRLAGPTDTQYF TGCAGTGCTAGAGTACGGCTAGCGGGTCCAACAGATACGCAGTATTTT
TRBJ2-3 TRBD2 few TRBV15 CATSRASGSGADTQYF TGTGCCACCAGCCGAGCTAGCGGGAGCGGGGCAGATACGCAGTATTTT
TRBJ1-4 NA NA TRBV3-1 CASSQDLWQGREKLFF TGTGCCAGCAGCCAAGATCTCTGGCAGGGGCGTGAAAAACTGTTTTTT
TRBJ1-2 TRBD1 many TRBV25-1 CASSLDRENYGYTF TGTGCCAGCAGTTTGGACAGGGAAAACTATGGCTACACCTTC
TRBJ2-5 NA few TRBV28 CASSPPGNIDETQYF TGTGCCAGCTCACCCCCAGGGAATATAGACGAGACCCAGTACTTC
TRBJ2-6 NA NA TRBV4-3 CASSQDMAGVRGANVLTF TGCGCCAGCAGCCAAGATATGGCAGGGGTTCGTGGGGCCAACGTCCTGACTTTC
TRBJ2-1 TRBD2 NA TRBV20-1 CSAPGDSGGPTTYNEQFF TGCAGTGCTCCAGGTGATAGCGGGGGGCCGACTACCTACAATGAGCAGTTCTTC
TRBJ2-1 TRBD2 NA TRBV12-3/TRBV12-4 CASSLGLAGPDWGYNEQFF TGTGCCAGCAGCTTAGGACTAGCGGGACCAGACTGGGGATACAATGAGCAGTTCTTC
TRBJ2-3 NA NA TRBV20-1 CSARREPDTQYF TGCAGTGCTAGACGGGAGCCAGATACGCAGTATTTT
TRBJ2-4 NA few TRBV3-1 CASSQNENIQYF TGTGCCAGCAGCCAGAATGAGAACATTCAGTACTTC
TRBJ2-1 NA NA TRBV9 CASSVATVGYNEQFF TGTGCCAGCAGCGTAGCCACAGTAGGGTACAATGAGCAGTTCTTC
TRBJ2-1 NA NA TRBV29-1 CSVVWESSHNEQFF TGCAGCGTTGTTTGGGAAAGCTCCCACAATGAGCAGTTCTTC
TRBJ2-7 NA NA TRBV10-3 CAISGGRYEQYF TGTGCCATCAGTGGGGGGCGGTACGAGCAGTACTTC
TRBJ1-4 NA NA TRBV6-2/TRBV6-3 CASSYVREVNEKLFF TGTGCCAGCAGTTACGTCAGAGAAGTAAATGAAAAACTGTTTTTT
TRBJ2-4 NA NA TRBV9 CASSVDYSRNIQYF TGTGCCAGCAGCGTAGACTACAGCCGGAACATTCAGTACTTC
TRBJ2-1 NA NA TRBV20-1 CSARGRINEQFF TGCAGTGCTAGAGGACGGATCAATGAGCAGTTCTTC
TRBJ2-7 TRBD2 NA TRBV7-2 CASSLGASGSGSGTRYF TGTGCCAGCAGCTTAGGCGCTAGCGGGAGTGGATCAGGGACCCGGTACTTC
TRBJ2-7 NA NA TRBV20-1 CSARGPGRWSGYEQYF TGCAGTGCTAGAGGTCCGGGACGGTGGAGTGGGTACGAGCAGTACTTC
TRBJ2-3 NA once TRBV29-1 CSVQGRSTDTQYF TGCAGCGTTCAAGGACGTAGCACAGATACGCAGTATTTT
TRBJ2-3 TRBD2 NA TRBV7-9 CASSPGLAGLTDTQYF TGTGCCAGCAGCCCCGGTTTAGCGGGACTCACAGATACGCAGTATTTT
TRBJ2-4 NA NA TRBV7-2 CASSLVVDGQSQYF TGTGCCAGCAGCTTAGTGGTAGACGGTCAGAGCCAGTACTTC
TRBJ2-3 TRBD2 NA TRBV20-1 CSAPIQRGGTDTQYF TGCAGTGCTCCAATACAGCGGGGGGGCACAGATACGCAGTATTTT
TRBJ2-3 NA NA TRBV7-9 CASSPSRGRAADTQYF TGTGCCAGCAGCCCTTCGAGGGGGAGGGCGGCAGATACGCAGTATTTT
TRBJ2-7 NA few TRBV15 CATSRATSSYEQYF TGTGCCACCAGCCGGGCAACAAGCTCCTACGAGCAGTACTTC
TRBJ2-7 NA few TRBV7-2 CASSDLTVGEQYF TGTGCCAGCAGCGATCTAACGGTTGGCGAGCAGTACTTC
TRBJ2-7 TRBD2 few TRBV25-1 CASSVSGRAYEQYF TGTGCCAGCAGTGTTAGCGGGAGGGCTTACGAGCAGTACTTC
TRBJ2-7 TRBD2 NA TRBV4-1 CASSQGLAGDSYEQYF TGCGCCAGCAGCCAGGGATTAGCGGGAGACTCCTACGAGCAGTACTTC
TRBJ2-1 TRBD1 few TRBV29-1 CSVERLDRGYYNEQFF TGCAGCGTTGAAAGACTTGACAGGGGTTACTACAATGAGCAGTTCTTC
TRBJ2-7 NA NA TRBV28 CASSDWTPSYEQYF TGTGCCAGCAGTGACTGGACTCCTTCCTACGAGCAGTACTTC
TRBJ2-1 NA NA TRBV4-2 CASSQEQVFNEQFF TGTGCCAGCAGCCAAGAACAGGTTTTCAATGAGCAGTTCTTC
TRBJ2-5 TRBD1 many TRBV6-4 CASSEGTGTETQYF TGTGCCAGCAGTGAGGGGACAGGGACAGAGACCCAGTACTTC
TRBJ1-1 NA NA TRBV7-9 CASSPLAGDGMNTEAFF TGTGCCAGCAGCCCCCTGGCCGGGGACGGGATGAACACTGAAGCTTTCTTT
TRBJ2-3 NA NA TRBV20-1 CSARESLVGKDTQYF TGCAGTGCTAGAGAGTCCCTAGTCGGTAAAGATACGCAGTATTTT
TRBJ2-3 NA NA TRBV14 CASRGGPTTDTQYF TGTGCCAGCAGAGGGGGTCCGACCACAGATACGCAGTATTTT
TRBJ2-1 TRBD1 NA TRBV29-1 CSVRQGYNEQFF TGCAGCGTCCGACAGGGATACAATGAGCAGTTCTTC